The rows below give T cell receptor beta chains drawn from one sample of a study of blood T cells in healthy people across ages. TCRdb re-called the 5' RACE reads with MiXCR, one entry per CDR3 protein. The table lists 950,000 to 1,200,000 distinct CDR3 sequences, 35% to 40% of them singletons. Material: blood. All receptors derive from a man aged 18 to 30 in good health. Each CDR3 is given with its conserved first and last residue. The D gene is left open where the match is weak. Not all rows give a size; the values are once, few, many and, for expanded clones, a class.

CDR3 length	clone size	V gene	D gene	J gene	CDR3 protein	CDR3 DNA
16	-	TRBV6-2/TRBV6-3	-	TRBJ2-3	CASSYRQEGSVDTQYF	TGTGCCAGCAGTTACCGGCAGGAGGGCTCTGTGGATACGCAGTATTTT
17	few	TRBV9	-	TRBJ1-6	CASIRGKLSIINSPLHF	TGTGCCAGCATAAGGGGTAAATTAAGCATTATCAATTCACCCCTCCACTTT
14	-	TRBV28	-	TRBJ2-7	CASSTSVGIYEQYF	TGTGCCAGCAGCACTTCCGTGGGGATCTACGAGCAGTACTTC
18	few	TRBV7-2	TRBD2	TRBJ2-5	CASSDPMGGLAARETQYF	TGTGCCAGCAGCGATCCCATGGGGGGACTAGCGGCTCGAGAGACCCAGTACTTC
13	-	TRBV6-6	-	TRBJ2-1	CASHRSSYNEQFF	TGTGCCAGTCACAGGAGCTCCTACAATGAGCAGTTCTTC
14	-	TRBV5-1	-	TRBJ1-5	CASSVGGAHQPQHF	TGCGCCAGCAGCGTGGGTGGGGCCCATCAGCCCCAGCATTTT
15	-	TRBV12-3/TRBV12-4	TRBD2	TRBJ2-3	CASRLSGGAPDTQYF	TGTGCCAGCAGACTAAGCGGGGGGGCCCCAGATACGCAGTATTTT
13	-	TRBV20-1	-	TRBJ1-4	CSAYQGFGEKLFF	TGCAGTGCGTACCAGGGGTTCGGGGAAAAACTGTTTTTT
14	-	TRBV27	TRBD1	TRBJ2-5	CASTSGGTKETQYF	TGTGCCAGCACCTCAGGGGGAACGAAAGAGACCCAGTACTTC
15	-	TRBV5-1	-	TRBJ2-1	CASSLTTDPNNEQFF	TGCGCCAGCAGCTTGACAACCGATCCGAACAATGAGCAGTTCTTC
15	-	TRBV6-6	TRBD2	TRBJ2-7	CASSSRTSGVDEQYF	TGTGCCAGCAGCTCGAGGACTAGTGGTGTCGATGAGCAGTACTTC
16	-	TRBV5-1	-	TRBJ1-1	CASSENLAEMNTETFF	TGCGCCAGCAGCGAAAACCTGGCAGAAATGAACACTGAAACTTTCTTT
16	-	TRBV4-3	TRBD1	TRBJ2-7	CASSQDLTGGIGEQYF	TGCGCCAGCAGCCAAGATTTGACAGGGGGCATCGGCGAGCAGTACTTC
12	-	TRBV20-1	-	TRBJ1-2	CSAAVRGYGYTF	TGCAGTGCCGCTGTCCGAGGGTATGGCTACACCTTC
18	-	TRBV6-5	-	TRBJ2-4	CASSYGTDSRLAKNIQYF	TGTGCCAGCAGTTACGGCACGGACAGTCGTCTAGCCAAAAACATTCAGTACTTC
13	-	TRBV5-1	-	TRBJ2-5	CAIGRTVQETQYF	TGCGCCATCGGGAGGACAGTCCAAGAGACCCAGTACTTC
14	-	TRBV28	TRBD2	TRBJ2-1	CAVETLAGVNEQFF	TGTGCCGTCGAGACGCTAGCGGGGGTTAATGAGCAGTTTTTC
16	few	TRBV2	-	TRBJ2-3	CASSERSLLHLDTQYF	TGTGCCAGCAGTGAAAGGAGCCTGCTCCATTTGGATACGCAGTATTTT
15	few	TRBV5-4	-	TRBJ2-1	CASSRVDSLYNEQFF	TGTGCCAGCAGCCGGGTCGACAGTTTGTACAATGAGCAGTTCTTC
12	-	TRBV6-2/TRBV6-3	-	TRBJ1-2	CASRSPGYGYTF	TGTGCCAGCAGGAGCCCGGGCTATGGCTACACCTTC
13	-	TRBV2	-	TRBJ1-5	CASSDYGNQPQHF	TGTGCCAGCAGTGATTACGGAAATCAGCCCCAGCATTTT
17	-	TRBV6-5	-	TRBJ2-1	CASSYSIPGVGYNEQFF	TGTGCCAGCAGTTACTCGATTCCGGGAGTAGGCTACAATGAGCAGTTCTTC
14	many	TRBV2	-	TRBJ1-4	CASRSSFANEKLFF	TGTGCCAGCAGGTCGTCTTTCGCGAATGAAAAACTGTTTTTT
15	-	TRBV6-5	-	TRBJ2-7	CASRLGLSPYNEQYF	TGTGCCAGCAGATTGGGACTTAGCCCCTACAATGAGCAGTACTTC
15	once	TRBV20-1	TRBD1	TRBJ1-2	CSAPAPGQGIYGYTF	TGCAGTGCTCCGGCACCGGGACAGGGGATCTATGGCTACACCTTC
14	-	TRBV30	-	TRBJ1-1	CAWRKSPGDTEAFF	TGTGCCTGGAGGAAGTCCCCGGGGGACACTGAAGCTTTCTTT
16	-	TRBV7-6	TRBD2	TRBJ2-7	CASSLLSANAGGEQYF	TGTGCCAGCAGCTTACTTAGCGCTAACGCCGGGGGGGAGCAGTACTTC
16	-	TRBV27	TRBD1	TRBJ2-2	CASSSHRGQSTGELFF	TGTGCCAGCAGTTCGCACAGGGGGCAGAGCACCGGGGAGCTGTTTTTT
13	few	TRBV7-2	-	TRBJ2-5	CASSSIGLGVRYF	TGTGCCAGCAGCTCCATCGGACTGGGTGTGAGGTACTTC
14	-	TRBV7-3	TRBD2	TRBJ2-1	CASSLTGGGWEQFF	TGTGCCAGCAGCTTAACAGGCGGGGGTTGGGAGCAGTTCTTC
15	-	TRBV7-2	-	TRBJ1-5	CASSGDGKFNQPQHF	TGTGCCAGCAGCGGGGACGGAAAATTCAATCAGCCCCAGCATTTT
16	-	TRBV29-1	TRBD1	TRBJ2-3	CSVPQPDRVGTDTQYF	TGCAGCGTCCCCCAGCCGGACAGGGTAGGCACAGATACGCAGTATTTT
16	-	TRBV7-2	TRBD1	TRBJ1-3	CASSTQGAGSGNTIYF	TGTGCCAGCAGCACACAGGGGGCAGGCTCTGGAAACACCATATATTTT
14	-	TRBV5-6	-	TRBJ2-1	CASSLAHRVYEQFF	TGTGCCAGCAGCTTGGCCCACAGGGTCTATGAGCAGTTCTTC
15	-	TRBV29-1	-	TRBJ1-1	CSVEARGQMNTEAFF	TGCAGCGTTGAAGCCCGAGGGCAGATGAACACTGAAGCTTTCTTT
14	few	TRBV5-1	-	TRBJ1-2	CASSPDSTRGGYTF	TGCGCCAGCAGCCCGGACAGCACCCGTGGGGGCTACACCTTC
16	few	TRBV3-1	-	TRBJ2-6	CASSQEWTAGANVLTF	TGTGCCAGCAGCCAAGAGTGGACAGCTGGGGCCAACGTCCTGACTTTC
16	few	TRBV14	TRBD1	TRBJ2-1	CASSQSRDRGKDEQFF	TGTGCCAGCAGCCAAAGCCGGGACAGGGGGAAGGATGAGCAGTTCTTC
12	few	TRBV20-1	-	TRBJ2-5	CSASSPPETQYF	TGCAGTGCTAGCAGCCCACCAGAGACCCAGTACTTC
15	-	TRBV20-1	TRBD1	TRBJ1-1	CSASGQTGIGPEAFF	TGCAGTGCTAGCGGACAGACAGGGATCGGGCCTGAAGCTTTCTTT
13	-	TRBV6-5	TRBD1	TRBJ1-2	CASSTTGGGGYTF	TGTGCCAGCAGTACCACAGGGGGAGGTGGCTACACCTTC
11	-	TRBV30	-	TRBJ2-2	CAWSLPGELFF	TGTGCCTGGAGTTTGCCCGGGGAGCTGTTTTTT
13	-	TRBV9	TRBD2	TRBJ2-1	CASTGTRKDEQFF	TGTGCCAGCACGGGGACTAGGAAGGATGAGCAGTTCTTC